The rows below give T cell receptor beta chains drawn from one sample of a study of blood T cell repertoires in COVID-19. Here immunoSEQ multiplex PCR was the method, and the copy in TCRdb shows in-frame clones only, minus some. The sample consists of more than 100,000 clones, just over 85% of them appearing once. Material for sequencing was peripheral blood. The receptors derive from a woman aged 45-59 years with active or convalescent COVID-19. The CDR3 runs from the conserved cysteine through the conserved F or W. D genes are given only for firm matches. Not every row has a clone size; where given, it reads once, few, many or a size class.

V	size	length	D	J	CDR3	DNA
TRBV27	-	16	-	TRBJ1-3	CASSPPHRDTGNTIYF	TGTGCCAGCAGCCCCCCCCACAGGGACACTGGAAACACCATATATTTT
TRBV27	once	14	TRBD2	TRBJ2-1	CASTSTSGLSEQFF	TGTGCCAGCACCTCGACTAGCGGGCTCTCTGAGCAGTTCTTC
TRBV6-5	-	14	TRBD2	TRBJ2-2	CASRTSGRVGELFF	TGTGCCAGCAGGACTAGCGGGAGAGTCGGGGAGCTGTTTTTT
TRBV27	-	13	TRBD2	TRBJ2-7	CASSGGGTYEQYF	TGTGCCAGCTCTGGCGGGGGGACCTACGAGCAGTACTTC
TRBV11-3	-	15	-	TRBJ2-7	CASSLGTGSSYEQYF	TGTGCCAGCAGCTTAGGCACGGGAAGCTCCTACGAGCAGTACTTC
TRBV7-3	-	16	TRBD1	TRBJ2-2	CASSLLGQGVHGELFF	TGTGCCAGCAGCTTGCTGGGACAGGGGGTCCACGGGGAGCTGTTTTTT
TRBV15	-	15	TRBD2	TRBJ2-1	CAPEASGRAENEQFF	TGTGCCCCAGAGGCTAGCGGGAGGGCCGAAAATGAGCAGTTCTTC
TRBV7-7	-	17	TRBD2	TRBJ2-7	CASSPRLAGARSYEQYF	TGTGCTAGCAGCCCGAGGCTAGCGGGAGCCCGCTCCTACGAGCAGTACTTC
TRBV29-1	-	14	TRBD1	TRBJ1-5	CSVVSSDRDQPQHF	TGCAGCGTGGTATCGTCGGACAGGGATCAGCCCCAGCATTTT
TRBV5-6	-	13	-	TRBJ2-7	CASSYSQGREQYF	TGTGCCAGCAGCTACTCACAGGGAAGGGAGCAGTACTTC
TRBV9	few	18	-	TRBJ1-3	CASSPPLGGALAGNTIYF	TGTGCCAGCAGCCCCCCGTTGGGGGGGGCTCTTGCTGGAAACACCATATATTTT
TRBV11-1	-	15	-	TRBJ1-2	CASSLQGSLNYGYTF	TGTGCCAGCAGCCTGCAGGGGAGCCTTAACTATGGCTACACCTTC
TRBV23-1	few	13	-	TRBJ1-5	CASSRTGRQPQHF	TGCGCCAGCAGTCGAACAGGGAGACAGCCCCAGCATTTT
TRBV27	-	12	TRBD1	TRBJ1-6	CASSLGDRALHF	TGTGCCAGCAGTTTAGGGGACAGGGCCCTCCACTTT
TRBV27	-	18	TRBD2	TRBJ2-3	CASSLTGARLAWGDTQYF	TGTGCCAGCAGTTTAACGGGCGCCAGACTAGCCTGGGGAGATACGCAGTATTTT
TRBV4-2	-	16	-	TRBJ2-5	CASSQETANRGATQYF	TGTGCCAGCAGCCAAGAGACAGCTAATCGGGGGGCGACCCAGTACTTC
TRBV30	-	15	TRBD2	TRBJ2-2	CAWTSGRAGTGELFF	TGTGCCTGGACTAGCGGGAGGGCGGGGACCGGGGAGCTGTTTTTT
TRBV19	-	13	-	TRBJ1-1	CASSINTYTEAFF	TGTGCCAGTAGTATCAACACCTACACTGAAGCTTTCTTT
TRBV19	-	15	-	TRBJ1-3	CASSMAGTTGNTIYF	TGTGCCAGTAGTATGGCCGGGACAACTGGAAACACCATATATTTT
TRBV5-1	-	18	-	TRBJ2-5	CASSLGGTLGNREETQYF	TGCGCCAGCAGCTTGGGGGGCACTTTGGGGAACCGCGAAGAGACCCAGTACTTC
TRBV27	-	15	TRBD1	TRBJ1-6	CASRRDRGLNSPLHF	TGTGCCAGCAGGAGGGACAGGGGGCTTAATTCACCCCTCCACTTT
TRBV7-9	-	13	-	TRBJ1-1	CASSFLSEGGAFF	TGTGCCAGCAGCTTCTTATCCGAAGGGGGAGCTTTCTTT
TRBV2	-	14	-	TRBJ1-1	CASSPQEGGTEAFF	TGTGCCAGCAGTCCTCAGGAGGGTGGCACTGAAGCTTTCTTT
TRBV2	-	19	TRBD2	TRBJ2-2	CASKPSGSRSWGNTGELFF	TGTGCCAGCAAACCTAGCGGGAGTAGGTCGTGGGGTAACACCGGGGAGCTGTTTTTT
TRBV3-1/TRBV3-2	-	20	TRBD1	TRBJ1-1	CASSHDNHPRRQGLNTEAFF	TGTGCCAGCAGCCACGATAACCACCCACGCCGACAGGGGTTGAACACTGAAGCTTTCTTT
TRBV30	once	13	-	TRBJ2-1	CAWKPGPYNEQFF	TGTGCCTGGAAACCTGGCCCCTACAATGAGCAGTTCTTC
TRBV29-1	-	13	-	TRBJ1-2	CSVGGDPNYGYTF	TGCAGCGTAGGAGGGGATCCTAACTATGGCTACACCTTC
TRBV5-4	-	15	-	TRBJ2-7	CASSFRDGSSYEQYF	TGTGCCAGCAGCTTTCGAGACGGGAGCTCCTACGAGCAGTACTTC
TRBV6-2/TRBV6-3	-	14	-	TRBJ1-2	CASSYSNREEGYTF	TGTGCCAGCAGTTACTCGAACAGGGAAGAGGGCTACACCTTC
TRBV28	-	15	TRBD1	TRBJ1-6	CASRSGQGGNSPLHF	TGTGCCAGCAGATCCGGACAGGGGGGGAATTCACCCCTCCACTTT
TRBV6-5	-	11	-	TRBJ2-7	CASSNRNGQYF	TGTGCCAGCAGCAATAGAAACGGGCAGTACTTC